One sample yielded the 16 T cell receptor beta chains listed below, sequenced in a study of blood T cell repertoires in COVID-19. TCRdb's copy holds only in-frame clones and misses some; the assay was immunoSEQ multiplex PCR. The sample shows about 140,000 clones, 80% to 90% of them seen only once. Material: PBMCs or T cells enriched from blood (not recorded which). Receptors were obtained from a man aged 55 to 70 who had recovered from COVID-19.

This chain links TRBV4-1 with TRBJ1-1; D possibly corresponds to TRBD1 (5 bases). In germline, CDR1 is MGHRA, CDR2 YSYEKL. The V end was cut by 0 bases, the J end by 5 bases, with 19 bases between. The CDR3 loop spans 17 amino acids. The CDR3 sequence is CASSQEKGRQGTTEAFF. CDR3 nucleotide sequence: TGCGCCAGCAGCCAAGAGAAGGGCCGCCAGGGAACGACTGAAGCTTTCTTT.

The chain couples TRBV6-1 to TRBJ2-7; possibly TRBD2 for D (6 bases). The CDR3 loop spans 15 amino acids. CDR1 MNHNS and CDR2 SASEGT come from the germline V gene. Trimming stripped 2 bases from V and 3 bases from J, with 14 bases between. The CDR3 protein is CASSEMGLGGYEQYF. In DNA form, the CDR3 reads TGTGCCAGCAGTGAAATGGGGTTGGGAGGCTACGAGCAGTACTTC.

This chain links TRBV9 with TRBJ2-2, with a tentative D call TRBD1 (5 bases). This CDR3 spans 16 amino acids. Trimming left V 0 bases short and J 1 base short, with 10 bases between. CDR1 is SGDLS and CDR2 is YYNGEE in the germline V gene. For the CDR3, the DNA is TGTGCCAGCAGCGTAGGGTCCAGGGAGAACACCGGGGAGCTGTTTTTT. Translated: CASSVGSRENTGELFF.

The chain couples TRBV3-1 (or the pseudogene TRBV3-2) to TRBJ2-5, with D uncertain. Germline assignment: CDR1 LGHDT and CDR2 YNNKEL (reference sequence). V was pared by 3 bases and J by 1 base, with 9 bases between. This CDR3 has 14 residues. This CDR3 reads CASSQESFQETQYF. CDR3 coding DNA: TGTGCCAGCAGCCAGGAGTCCTTCCAAGAGACCCAGTACTTC.

The chain is built from TRBV28 and TRBJ1-2; D gene ambiguous. There are 14 residues in the CDR3. Germline CDR1 is MDHEN and CDR2 is SYDVKM. The ends were cut back, 5 bases at V and 2 bases at J, with 12 bases in the middle. CDR3 sequence: CASSSGRVNYGYTF. CDR3 DNA sequence: TGTGCCAGCAGTAGCGGACGGGTCAACTATGGCTACACCTTC.

This clone was counted a single time. The genes are TRBV19 and TRBJ2-2; no firm D call. This CDR3 has 13 amino acids. V was cut by 8 bases and J by 6 bases, with 13 bases left in between. Germline CDR1 and CDR2: LNHDA and SQIVND (reference sequence). The CDR3 nucleotides read TGTGCCAGTTATCGTCCTATGGCCGGGGAGCTGTTTTTT. Translating it yields CASYRPMAGELFF.

V usage is TRBV6-5 and J usage is TRBJ1-1; unclear D gene. This CDR3 spans 14 amino acids. Germline lookup yields CDR1 MNHEY and CDR2 SVGAGI. The V gene lost 5 bases and the J gene lost 1 base, with 11 bases spanning the gap. The CDR3 sequence: CASSRNGGNTEAFF. CDR3 DNA: TGTGCCAGCAGTCGGAATGGCGGGAACACTGAAGCTTTCTTT.

V is TRBV3-1 (or the pseudogene TRBV3-2) and J is TRBJ1-4, with D hard to call. CDR1 and CDR2 from the germline V gene are LGHDT and YNNKEL (reference sequence). The V gene lost 5 bases and the J gene lost 6 bases, with 16 bases spanning the gap. The CDR3 consists of 15 residues. CDR3 loop: CASSKAAGLDEKLFF. CDR3 bases: TGTGCCAGCAGCAAGGCGGCGGGATTGGATGAAAAACTGTTTTTT.

This clone was seen only once. This chain connects TRBV2 to TRBJ2-1; 11 bases map to TRBD2. The ends lost 6 bases at V and 7 bases at J; junction bases unmatched: 5. CDR3 size: 14 residues. Germline CDR1 is SNHLY and CDR2 is FYNNEI. In DNA form, the CDR3 reads TGTGCCAGCAGAATAGCGGGAGGGGCAAATGAGCAGTTCTTC. This codes for CASRIAGGANEQFF.

The DNA of the CDR3 is TGTGCCAGCAGCCGATCGGGTGGATTGTCCTCCTACGAGCAGTACTTC. This translates into CASSRSGGLSSYEQYF. This sequence joins TRBV11-2 and TRBJ2-7; no clear D gene. CDR3 length: 16 amino acids. The V gene lost 5 bases and the J gene lost 0 bases, with 17 bases spanning the gap. The germline V gene encodes CDR1 SGHAT and CDR2 FQNNGV.

The rearrangement joins TRBV6-5 to TRBJ2-2; TRBD2 is a possible D gene (5 bases). CDR1 is MNHEY, CDR2 SVGAGI, per germline. The CDR3 runs 13 residues. Trimming removed 10 bases at V and 3 bases at J, with 12 bases between. The CDR3 reads CATRGGDTGELFF. DNA of the CDR3: TGTGCCACCCGGGGTGGCGACACCGGGGAGCTGTTTTTT.

The rearrangement links TRBV30 to TRBJ2-5; 7 bases are a match to TRBD1. The germline CDR1 and CDR2 sequences are GTSNPN and SVGIG (reference sequence). The CDR3 is 17 amino acids. V lost 0 bases, J lost 2 bases, and 12 bases stayed unmatched. The CDR3 sequence: CAWSVLGRAGGQETQYF. The DNA for the CDR3 is TGTGCCTGGAGTGTATTGGGGCGGGCAGGGGGACAAGAGACCCAGTACTTC.

Notes on this clone: An end of the junction does not agree with germline; a read error may underlie this. The J gene is TRBJ2-5, the V gene TRBV2; TRBD2 matches at 14 bases. The CDR3 covers 14 residues. Germline V gives CDR1 SNHLY, CDR2 FYNNEI. CDR3 residues: CASKSGTSGGSPNF. The CDR3 bases are TGTGCCAGCAAGTCTGGGACTAGCGGGGGCTCCCCCAACTTC. Combining the CDR3 with reference TRBV2 and TRBJ2-5 gives the whole variable domain EPEVTQTPSHQVTQMGQEVILRCVPISNHLYFYWYRQILGQKVEFLVSFYNNEISEKSEIFDDQFSVERPDGSNFTLKIRSTKLEDSAMYFCASKSGTSGGSPNFGPGTRLLVL.

This chain links TRBV12-3 or TRBV12-4 with TRBJ1-2, with D maybe TRBD1 (5 bases). The V end lost 4 bases, the J end lost 6 bases, and 12 bases lay between the germline ends. The CDR3 runs to 13 residues. The CDR3 DNA sequence: TGTGCCAGCAGTTCCACAACAGGCAATGGCTACACCTTC. Amino acids: CASSSTTGNGYTF.

The chain joins TRBV3-1 (or the pseudogene TRBV3-2) to TRBJ1-2; 8 bases align to TRBD1. J gave up 0 bases and V 2 bases, and 11 bases lay outside the gene matches. The CDR3 has 18 residues. Germline loops: CDR1 LGHDT, CDR2 YNNKEL (reference sequence). The CDR3 nucleotides are TGTGCCAGCAGCCAAAGACAGGGGAAAAATCTAGCTAACTATGGCTACACCTTC. This gives the protein CASSQRQGKNLANYGYTF.

CDR3 in DNA: TGTGCCAGCCCCCAGGTCACAGATACGCAGTATTTT. Translation: CASPQVTDTQYF. V gene TRBV2 combines with J gene TRBJ2-3; no clear D gene. Germline loops: CDR1 SNHLY, CDR2 FYNNEI. The length of the CDR3 is 12 residues. V shed 8 bases and J shed 2 bases, with 8 bases lying between them. The full variable domain, its missing parts supplied by reference TRBV2 and TRBJ2-3, is EPEVTQTPSHQVTQMGQEVILRCVPISNHLYFYWYRQILGQKVEFLVSFYNNEISEKSEIFDDQFSVERPDGSNFTLKIRSTKLEDSAMYFCASPQVTDTQYFGPGTRLTVL.